The 10 T cell receptor beta chains in this list originate from one sample, sequenced in a study of CD8 T cells in ankylosing spondylitis. Study-level points and caveats: A TCR beta motif of seven or eight highly homologous variants appeared characteristic of ankylosing spondylitis blood.

No antigen has been identified for these receptors. From the 5' RACE reads, TCRdb called clonotypes with MiXCR, one entry per CDR3 protein. The data show some 100,000 distinct CDR3 sequences, about 9% seen once. The sequencing sample was made of blood, either unsorted or a sorted T cell fraction (not recorded which). The receptors originated from a male donor with ankylosing spondylitis.

This clonotype occurred many times. This chain links TRBV6-1 with TRBJ1-1; 7 bases match TRBD1. The CDR3 loop spans 15 amino acids. Germline V gene data show CDR1 as MNHNS and CDR2 as SASEGT. The trim removed 2 bases at V and 4 bases at J, leaving 7 bases unmatched. The CDR3 spells CASSEYLDRTTEAFF. CDR3 coding DNA: TGTGCCAGCAGTGAATACCTGGACAGGACCACTGAAGCTTTCTTT.

Regarding this clonotype: This could be a read error, since a much larger clone is one nucleotide away. This chain joins TRBV6-1 and TRBJ1-4; 10 bases align to TRBD1. The ends lost 4 bases at V and 8 bases at J; junction bases unmatched: 4. The germline V gene has CDR1 MNHNS and CDR2 SASEGT. This CDR3 is 14 amino acids long. The CDR3: CASSAGQGSEKLFF. CDR3 nucleotides: TGTGCCAGCAGTGCGGGACAGGGGAGCGAAAAACTGTTTTTT.

This rearrangement joins TRBV20-1 to TRBJ2-7, with TRBD2 matching over 7 bases. Germline V CDR1 and CDR2: DFQATT, SNEGSKA (reference sequence). The CDR3 consists of 13 residues. J was trimmed by 6 bases and V by 6 bases; bases with no gene match: 11. CDR3 loop: CSASGTSEVEQYF. CDR3 in DNA: TGCAGTGCGAGCGGTACTAGCGAGGTCGAGCAGTACTTC.

This clonotype appeared a few times. The V and J genes are TRBV6-4 and TRBJ2-1; D may correspond to TRBD1 or TRBD2 (6 bases each). This CDR3 spans 18 amino acids. V lost 2 bases, J lost 8 bases, and 25 bases lay in between. Per the germline V gene, CDR1 is MRHNA and CDR2 is SNTAGT. The CDR3 loop reads CASSDTEVGWGAEDEQFF. CDR3 in DNA: TGTGCCAGCAGTGACACGGAAGTCGGTTGGGGGGCTGAGGATGAGCAGTTCTTC.

This clonotype was detected ten times or more. This chain links TRBV29-1 with TRBJ2-1; weak D call: TRBD2 (5 bases). CDR1 and CDR2 from the germline V gene are SQVTM and ANQGSEA. This CDR3 has 16 amino acids. The V and J ends lost 4 bases and 0 bases respectively, with 16 bases between them. CDR3: CSVVGAERVSYNEQFF. CDR3 sequence (DNA): TGCAGCGTTGTCGGAGCGGAGAGGGTCTCCTACAATGAGCAGTTCTTC.

This clonotype was observed many times. The V and J genes are TRBV29-1 and TRBJ1-2; D remains ambiguous. The CDR3 covers 15 residues. The V end lost 0 bases, the J end lost 4 bases, and 15 bases lay between the germline ends. Germline CDR1 and CDR2: SQVTM and ANQGSEA. CDR3 in amino acids: CSVEDLKGLIYGYTF. For the CDR3, the DNA is TGCAGCGTTGAAGATCTCAAGGGTCTGATCTATGGCTACACCTTC.

This clonotype appeared a few times. The chain joins TRBV6-2 or TRBV6-3 to TRBJ2-2, with TRBD1 identical over 8 bases. With V trimmed by 6 bases and J by 4 bases, 7 bases remained unmatched. The CDR3 totals 15 residues. Germline lookup yields CDR1 MNHEY and CDR2 SVGEGT. CDR3: CASRSITGGTGELFF. The CDR3 DNA sequence: TGTGCCAGCAGGTCAATAACAGGGGGCACCGGGGAGCTGTTTTTT.

The DNA of the CDR3 is TGTGCCTGGAGCGGACGCCCGGGTTACGAGCAGTACTTC. This gives the protein CAWSGRPGYEQYF. V usage is TRBV30 and J usage is TRBJ2-7; D call uncertain. V lost 3 bases and J lost 4, with 13 bases in between. This CDR3 spans 13 amino acids. CDR1 is GTSNPN and CDR2 is SVGIG in the germline V gene (reference sequence).

This clonotype was counted ten times or more. The chain links TRBV30 to TRBJ1-1; D is undetermined. V lost 0 bases, J lost 1 base, and 6 bases lay in between. The CDR3 totals 13 residues. Per germline, CDR1 GTSNPN and CDR2 SVGIG (reference sequence). Here the CDR3 reads CAWSVDANTEAFF. In DNA form, the CDR3 reads TGTGCCTGGAGTGTAGACGCGAACACTGAAGCTTTCTTT.

This clonotype was counted ten times or more. The chain employs TRBV10-3 and TRBJ1-5, with 10 bases lining up with TRBD1. The CDR3 has 15 amino acids. With V trimmed by 6 bases and J by 5 bases, 7 bases remained unmatched. Germline V gene sequence: CDR1 ENHRY, CDR2 SYGVKD. This CDR3 is CAISEGQGPYQPQHF. The CDR3 DNA reads as TGTGCCATCAGCGAGGGACAGGGGCCTTATCAGCCCCAGCATTTT.